A selection of T cell receptor beta chains follows, all from one sample in a study of cytomegalovirus exposure and HLA in healthy donors. Assay: immunoSEQ multiplex PCR; the TCRdb copy retains only in-frame clones and omits some. The sample yields 120,000 or so clones, 86% seen once. Source material: PBMCs. The receptors shown here come from a young man in good health and CMV-seronegative. Each CDR3 is given with its conserved first and last residue. D genes are given only for firm matches. Size is omitted from some rows. Given values are once, few, many or a class for expanded clones.

cdr3_aa: CASSRDSRSSAGYTF
cdr3_nt: TGTGCCAGCAGCCGGGACAGTCGGAGTAGTGCGGGCTACACCTTC
cdr3_length: 15
clone_size: -
j_call: TRBJ1-2
v_call: TRBV7-2
d_call: TRBD1

cdr3_aa: CASSLMGAGTGELFF
cdr3_nt: TGTGCCAGCAGCTTGATGGGGGCAGGCACCGGGGAGCTGTTTTTT
cdr3_length: 15
clone_size: -
j_call: TRBJ2-2
v_call: TRBV5-4
d_call: -

cdr3_aa: CASSQIDSNYGYTF
cdr3_nt: TGTGCCAGCAGCCAGATAGACAGTAACTATGGCTACACCTTC
cdr3_length: 14
clone_size: -
j_call: TRBJ1-2
v_call: TRBV14
d_call: -

cdr3_aa: CASGFSGSFGYNEQFF
cdr3_nt: TGTGCTAGTGGTTTTAGCGGTTCTTTCGGGTACAATGAGCAGTTCTTC
cdr3_length: 16
clone_size: -
j_call: TRBJ2-1
v_call: TRBV12-5
d_call: -

cdr3_aa: CASSSRTSGRGETQYF
cdr3_nt: TGTGCCAGCAGCTCGAGGACTAGCGGGAGAGGGGAGACCCAGTACTTC
cdr3_length: 16
clone_size: -
j_call: TRBJ2-5
v_call: TRBV5-4
d_call: TRBD2

cdr3_aa: CASSDNSRGSGYTF
cdr3_nt: TGTGCCAGCAGCGACAACTCCAGGGGAAGTGGCTACACCTTC
cdr3_length: 14
clone_size: few
j_call: TRBJ1-2
v_call: TRBV7-9
d_call: -

cdr3_aa: CASSYTGGNEQFF
cdr3_nt: TGTGCCAGCAGTTACACAGGGGGCAATGAGCAGTTCTTC
cdr3_length: 13
clone_size: -
j_call: TRBJ2-1
v_call: TRBV6-5
d_call: TRBD1

cdr3_aa: CASSQEQGNTEAFF
cdr3_nt: TGCGCCAGCAGCCAAGAACAGGGAAACACTGAAGCTTTCTTT
cdr3_length: 14
clone_size: -
j_call: TRBJ1-1
v_call: TRBV4-1
d_call: -

cdr3_aa: CASSLVVARYGVSTFF
cdr3_nt: TGTGCCAGCAGCTTAGTAGTAGCACGCTACGGGGTCTCGACTTTCTTT
cdr3_length: 16
clone_size: -
j_call: TRBJ1-1
v_call: TRBV7-2
d_call: -

cdr3_aa: CAWGQGANGELFF
cdr3_nt: TGTGCCTGGGGACAGGGGGCGAACGGGGAGCTGTTTTTT
cdr3_length: 13
clone_size: -
j_call: TRBJ2-2
v_call: TRBV30
d_call: TRBD1

cdr3_aa: CASSLSLNTEAFF
cdr3_nt: TGCGCCAGCAGCTTATCGTTGAACACTGAAGCTTTCTTT
cdr3_length: 13
clone_size: -
j_call: TRBJ1-1
v_call: TRBV5-1
d_call: -

cdr3_aa: CAIQGARGENEQFF
cdr3_nt: TGTGCCATCCAAGGGGCCAGGGGAGAAAATGAGCAGTTCTTC
cdr3_length: 14
clone_size: -
j_call: TRBJ2-1
v_call: TRBV10-3
d_call: -

cdr3_aa: CAWTAGDYGYTF
cdr3_nt: TGTGCCTGGACGGCAGGGGACTATGGCTACACCTTC
cdr3_length: 12
clone_size: -
j_call: TRBJ1-2
v_call: TRBV30
d_call: -

cdr3_aa: CASSFDRPIEAFF
cdr3_nt: TGTGCCAGCAGCTTCGACAGACCCATTGAAGCTTTCTTT
cdr3_length: 13
clone_size: once
j_call: TRBJ1-1
v_call: TRBV7-2
d_call: -

cdr3_aa: CASSVTGTGGFQPQHF
cdr3_nt: TGTGCCAGTAGTGTAACCGGGACAGGGGGCTTTCAGCCCCAGCATTTT
cdr3_length: 16
clone_size: -
j_call: TRBJ1-5
v_call: TRBV19
d_call: TRBD1

cdr3_aa: CASSSRTSGNSYNEQFF
cdr3_nt: TGTGCCAGCAGCTCCCGGACTAGCGGGAACTCCTACAATGAGCAGTTCTTC
cdr3_length: 17
clone_size: -
j_call: TRBJ2-1
v_call: TRBV11-3
d_call: TRBD2

cdr3_aa: CASSRGLGEQYF
cdr3_nt: TGTGCCAGCAGCCGGGGTTTGGGCGAGCAGTACTTC
cdr3_length: 12
clone_size: few
j_call: TRBJ2-7
v_call: TRBV11-2
d_call: -

cdr3_aa: CASKAVSAPYYEQYF
cdr3_nt: TGCGCCAGCAAGGCAGTAAGCGCCCCCTACTACGAGCAGTACTTC
cdr3_length: 15
clone_size: once
j_call: TRBJ2-7
v_call: TRBV4-1
d_call: -

cdr3_aa: CASRSGSSYGYTF
cdr3_nt: TGTGCCAGCAGATCAGGGTCCAGCTATGGCTACACCTTC
cdr3_length: 13
clone_size: -
j_call: TRBJ1-2
v_call: TRBV28
d_call: -

cdr3_aa: CATSRGTLAYEQYF
cdr3_nt: TGTGCCACCAGCCGTGGGACACTCGCCTACGAGCAGTACTTC
cdr3_length: 14
clone_size: -
j_call: TRBJ2-7
v_call: TRBV15
d_call: -

cdr3_aa: CASSPGTGDNSPLHF
cdr3_nt: TGTGCCAGCAGTCCGGGGACAGGGGATAATTCACCCCTCCACTTT
cdr3_length: 15
clone_size: few
j_call: TRBJ1-6
v_call: TRBV6-5
d_call: TRBD1

cdr3_aa: CASSLGQGVIANEKLFF
cdr3_nt: TGTGCCAGCAGCTTAGGACAGGGGGTGATAGCTAATGAAAAACTGTTTTTT
cdr3_length: 17
clone_size: -
j_call: TRBJ1-4
v_call: TRBV13
d_call: TRBD1

cdr3_aa: CASSFQGMNTEAFF
cdr3_nt: TGTGCCAGCAGTTTCCAGGGGATGAACACTGAAGCTTTCTTT
cdr3_length: 14
clone_size: -
j_call: TRBJ1-1
v_call: TRBV25-1
d_call: -

cdr3_aa: CASSQAGYGYTF
cdr3_nt: TGTGCCAGCAGCCAAGCGGGTTATGGCTACACCTTC
cdr3_length: 12
clone_size: -
j_call: TRBJ1-2
v_call: TRBV14
d_call: -

cdr3_aa: CASDRARDLEYGYTF
cdr3_nt: TGTGCCAGCGACAGGGCCCGCGATTTGGAGTATGGCTACACCTTC
cdr3_length: 15
clone_size: -
j_call: TRBJ1-2
v_call: TRBV6-1
d_call: TRBD1

cdr3_aa: CASSHPAKQETQYF
cdr3_nt: TGCGCCAGCAGCCACCCTGCGAAGCAAGAGACCCAGTACTTC
cdr3_length: 14
clone_size: -
j_call: TRBJ2-5
v_call: TRBV4-1
d_call: -

cdr3_aa: CASSDLGVLYEQYF
cdr3_nt: TGTGCCAGCAGTGATTTAGGGGTTCTCTACGAGCAGTACTTC
cdr3_length: 14
clone_size: -
j_call: TRBJ2-7
v_call: TRBV2
d_call: -

cdr3_aa: CASSYPQGSTDTQYF
cdr3_nt: TGCGCCAGCAGCTATCCGCAGGGGAGCACAGATACGCAGTATTTT
cdr3_length: 15
clone_size: -
j_call: TRBJ2-3
v_call: TRBV4-1
d_call: -

cdr3_aa: CASSEQQEEPGNTIYF
cdr3_nt: TGTGCCAGCAGTGAACAGCAGGAAGAACCTGGAAACACCATATATTTT
cdr3_length: 16
clone_size: -
j_call: TRBJ1-3
v_call: TRBV6-1
d_call: -

cdr3_aa: CASSRTGESNQPQHF
cdr3_nt: TGTGCCAGCAGTAGGACAGGGGAAAGCAATCAGCCCCAGCATTTT
cdr3_length: 15
clone_size: -
j_call: TRBJ1-5
v_call: TRBV6-1
d_call: TRBD1

cdr3_aa: CAYRPNRAEAYNEQFF
cdr3_nt: TGTGCCTACCGACCGAACAGGGCCGAAGCCTACAATGAGCAGTTCTTC
cdr3_length: 16
clone_size: -
j_call: TRBJ2-1
v_call: TRBV30
d_call: -

cdr3_aa: CAISEVGQLNTEAFF
cdr3_nt: TGTGCCATCAGTGAGGTTGGGCAATTGAACACTGAAGCTTTCTTT
cdr3_length: 15
clone_size: -
j_call: TRBJ1-1
v_call: TRBV10-3
d_call: -

cdr3_aa: CASSLSTKGAGEGYTF
cdr3_nt: TGTGCCAGCAGTTTATCGACAAAGGGGGCTGGGGAAGGCTACACCTTC
cdr3_length: 16
clone_size: -
j_call: TRBJ1-2
v_call: TRBV27
d_call: TRBD1

cdr3_aa: CASIGREGREGYNEQFF
cdr3_nt: TGTGCCAGCATTGGGAGGGAGGGGCGGGAGGGGTACAATGAGCAGTTCTTC
cdr3_length: 17
clone_size: -
j_call: TRBJ2-1
v_call: TRBV5-4
d_call: TRBD2

cdr3_aa: CASTRLAGAGTQYF
cdr3_nt: TGTGCCAGCACCCGACTAGCGGGGGCCGGGACCCAGTACTTC
cdr3_length: 14
clone_size: -
j_call: TRBJ2-5
v_call: TRBV4-2
d_call: TRBD2

cdr3_aa: CASSERLAQIYNEQFF
cdr3_nt: TGTGCCAGCAGCGAAAGACTAGCGCAGATCTACAATGAGCAGTTCTTC
cdr3_length: 16
clone_size: -
j_call: TRBJ2-1
v_call: TRBV7-2
d_call: TRBD2

cdr3_aa: CASSPIEGVYNEQFF
cdr3_nt: TGTGCCAGCAGCCCCATCGAAGGGGTCTACAATGAGCAGTTCTTC
cdr3_length: 15
clone_size: once
j_call: TRBJ2-1
v_call: TRBV11-2
d_call: -

cdr3_aa: CASSLSKNTEAFF
cdr3_nt: TGTGCCAGCAGCTTAAGCAAGAACACTGAAGCTTTCTTT
cdr3_length: 13
clone_size: -
j_call: TRBJ1-1
v_call: TRBV7-9
d_call: -

cdr3_aa: CASSLAGNEQYF
cdr3_nt: TGCGCCAGCAGCTTGGCAGGGAACGAGCAGTACTTC
cdr3_length: 12
clone_size: -
j_call: TRBJ2-7
v_call: TRBV5-1
d_call: -

cdr3_aa: CASSESRLRGMVHF
cdr3_nt: TGTGCCAGCAGTGAAAGCCGATTGCGGGGAATGGTTCACTTC
cdr3_length: 14
clone_size: -
j_call: TRBJ2-7
v_call: TRBV2
d_call: -

cdr3_aa: CASSEIRGRGISTDTQYF
cdr3_nt: TGTGCCAGCAGTGAAATAAGAGGCAGGGGGATTAGCACAGATACGCAGTATTTT
cdr3_length: 18
clone_size: -
j_call: TRBJ2-3
v_call: TRBV6-1
d_call: TRBD1

cdr3_aa: CASSTQGGTDTQYF
cdr3_nt: TGTGCCAGTAGCACTCAAGGGGGCACAGATACGCAGTATTTT
cdr3_length: 14
clone_size: -
j_call: TRBJ2-3
v_call: TRBV19
d_call: -